This T cell receptor (beta chain) came from a study of cytomegalovirus exposure and HLA in healthy donors. Whole-study results and caveats: For most subjects, TCR beta sequences were reported to predict HLA-A and HLA-B alleles with accuracy. Specificity for CMV antigens was confirmed in vitro for a few of the CMV-associated chains. Analyzed later, association rates of TCRs varied across HLA loci, with DRB1 most and HLA-C fewest.

The sample holds one count of this clone. Antigen unknown. The primer mix had 60 Vbeta and 13 Jbeta primers. Clones were sequenced by immunoSEQ multiplex PCR, and TCRdb holds only the in-frame ones, with some missing. Of about 94,000 clones listed, roughly 78% are singletons. V lost 0 bases to trimming and J lost 5 bases, with 12 bases between them. Germline lookup yields CDR1 LGHNA and CDR2 YSLEER. There are 15 residues in the CDR3. The rearrangement uses TRBV4-3 and TRBJ2-3, with D tentatively TRBD1 (5 bases). The receptor comes from a woman between 55 and 75 years old in good health and CMV-seronegative. Sequencing was done on a sample of PBMCs. The CDR3 DNA reads TGCGCCAGCAGCCAAGATCGTCAGGGCGAAGATACGCAGTATTTT. Protein sequence: CASSQDRQGEDTQYF.